These 5 T cell receptor beta chains originate from one sample sequenced in a study of blood T cell repertoires in COVID-19. Clones were sequenced by immunoSEQ multiplex PCR, and TCRdb holds only the in-frame ones, with some missing. The table shows 110,000 or so clones, with approximately 88% occurring only once. The material sequenced was peripheral blood. The receptors were gathered from a middle-aged woman with acute or convalescent COVID-19.

This clone was picked up one time. This chain connects TRBV18 to TRBJ2-6, with TRBD1 matching over 9 bases. With V trimmed by 5 bases and J by 0 bases, 5 bases remained unmatched. The CDR3 extends over 17 amino acids. Germline CDR1 and CDR2: KGHSH and LQKENI. Here the CDR3 DNA reads TGTGCCAGCTCAACCAGGACAGGGGACTCTGGGGCCAACGTCCTGACTTTC. This codes for CASSTRTGDSGANVLTF.

The chain has TRBV20-1 and TRBJ2-2, with TRBD2 identical over 7 bases. The CDR3 spans 12 residues. Trimming removed 3 bases from V and 6 bases from J; junction bases left unmatched: 1. Germline loops: CDR1 DFQATT, CDR2 SNEGSKA (reference sequence). CDR3 in amino acids: CSASGLAGELFF. The CDR3 nucleotides read TGCAGTGCTAGTGGACTAGCCGGGGAGCTGTTTTTT.

In its sample, this clone was seen once. The V and J genes are TRBV5-1 and TRBJ2-7; TRBD1 might be the D (6 bases). V dropped 0 bases and J dropped 9 bases, with 10 bases sitting between them. The V gene's germline CDR1 is SGHRS and CDR2 YFSETQ. This CDR3 is 12 amino acids long. CDR3 DNA sequence: TGCGCCAGCAGCTTGGACAGGGAGAGGCAGTACTTC. Its protein product is CASSLDRERQYF.

The genes are TRBV21-1 and TRBJ2-1; TRBD1, as called in the table, went unchecked against the DNA. TRBV21-1 is designated a pseudogene. There are 19 residues in the CDR3. The CDR3 loop is CASSHLLPTGTGVYNEQFF. The DNA of the CDR3 is TGTGCCAGCAGCCACCTCCTTCCGACCGGGACAGGGGTCTACAATGAGCAGTTCTTC.

The CDR3 spells CASSTGLLGNSPLHF. DNA of the CDR3: TGTGCCAGTAGTACGGGACTATTGGGTAATTCACCCCTCCACTTT. The chain is built from TRBV19 and TRBJ1-6; D is perhaps TRBD1 (5 bases). The CDR3 runs to 15 residues. Germline V gives CDR1 LNHDA, CDR2 SQIVND (reference sequence). V lost 4 bases, J lost 6 bases, and 13 bases lay in between.